This T cell receptor (beta chain) comes out of a study of OX40 agonist ivuxolimab in advanced cancers. Study-level background: The costimulatory receptor OX40 (CD134) was targeted by ivuxolimab, a fully human IgG2 agonistic monoclonal antibody. Intravenous ivuxolimab was administered to patients every 2 weeks at six dose levels: 0.01, 0.1, 0.3, 1.5, 3 and 10 mg/kg. Among the roughly 52 dose-escalation patients, some 19 had hepatocellular carcinoma, around 15 melanoma, 9 renal cell carcinoma and 9 head and neck cancer. In the dose-escalation cohort, around four fifths of patients were male, and the mean age was around 60 years with a range of about 20 to 80. Patients were allowed to have had prior anti-PD-1, anti-PD-L1 or anti-CTLA-4 therapy, and approximately 40% of the dose-escalation patients had previously received checkpoint inhibitors. Partial responses occurred in three dose-escalation patients: two with cutaneous melanoma and one with hepatocellular carcinoma. Peripheral TCRbeta sequencing was intended to test whether TCR sequence diversity was altered and clonal T-cell expansion was caused by ivuxolimab. The paper reports the monotherapy dose-escalation portion (N of about 54 patients) of the phase I ivuxolimab trial. The study at large found these results: Antigen specificity was not determined for the clonally expanded peripheral T cells. After ivuxolimab, more expanded clones were found on average in CD8+ T cells than in CD4+ T cells. In the 0.1-3.0 mg/kg groups, partial responders were among the patients with the lowest normalized peripheral clonal expansion, particularly in CD8+ T cells. At doses of 0.1 to 3.0 mg/kg, clonal expansion of both CD4+ and CD8+ blood T cells was observed from baseline to week 6. Low levels of normalized T-cell clonal expansion were also seen in some nonresponding patients.

From the germline V gene, CDR1 is ENHRY and CDR2 is SYGVKD. The CDR3 covers 14 residues, taking in both the cysteine and the phenylalanine. Solely the CDR3 DNA is kept, with 42 bases framed from the first base. Trimming at the junction amounts to 4 bases on V and 5 bases on J, and the germline ends lie 15 bases apart. The trial excluded patients who had a history of autoimmune disease or who were on systemic immunosuppression. Peripheral blood for TCR sequencing was collected from all dose cohorts at baseline, on cycle 4 day 1, and on cycle 7 day 1. Samples came from an open-label, multicenter, first-in-human phase I dose-escalation trial of ivuxolimab. Adults with locally advanced or metastatic melanoma, renal cell carcinoma, hepatocellular carcinoma or head and neck squamous cell carcinoma were enrolled in the trial. Before TCR sequencing, CD4+ and CD8+ T cells were separately sorted from peripheral blood.

For sequencing of the TCRbeta CDR3 region, genomic DNA was extracted from the sorted cells. TCRbeta CDR3 regions were sequenced using the immunoSEQ Assay. What TCRdb holds here is the immuneACCESS table cut down to in-frame rearrangements. Part of the clones is not present; checked against another copy, under half of the missing clones reflect an unresolved V gene, and the others are unexplained. The sample data list tens of thousands of clones, and 89% of these were observed just once. Together, the top ten hold about 18% of the sample. As concerns this clone: Its recognized antigen is unknown. Per-base quality was not reported, and no clone a single base away is much larger than it.

Recombination joined TRBV10-3 with TRBJ2-7, with the D gene tentatively TRBD1 or TRBD2, based on 5 matching bases in each. The sequenced sample was CD4+ or CD8+ T cells sorted from blood, obtained in a trial of the OX40 agonist ivuxolimab. The TCR comes from an adult with an advanced solid tumor such as melanoma, head and neck, liver or kidney cancer. In nucleotides, the sequence is TGTGCCATCAGTGGGCCAGAGGGGCTCGACGAGCAGTACTTC. The translation is CAISGPEGLDEQYF.